This T cell receptor (beta chain) was sequenced in a study of cytomegalovirus exposure and HLA in healthy donors. Findings and caveats of the study: A further, later analysis showed that HLA-associated TCR beta chains (compared with equally common others) were more clonally expanded. Analysis was carried out at a later point, and it linked a missense DCLRE1C variant to TCR beta V- and J-gene trimming.

PCR involved 60 Vbeta and 13 Jbeta primers. Method: immunoSEQ multiplex PCR; TCRdb's copy keeps in-frame clones and lacks some. The repertoire includes more than 100,000 clones, roughly 80% of them detected once, and about 2% sits in the top ten. The germline V and J ends were trimmed by 6 bases and 3 bases, with 12 bases remaining between them. From germline, CDR1 is KGHSH and CDR2 LQKENI. The CDR3 covers 14 residues. As concerns this clone: What it recognizes is unknown.

The TCR comes from a man between 25 and 39 years old in good health and CMV-seronegative. The rearrangement links TRBV18 to TRBJ2-1, with a possible D match to TRBD2 (5 bases). Sequencing used PBMCs. CDR3 amino acids: CASSSNGIYNEQFF. Here the CDR3 DNA reads TGTGCCAGCTCGTCGAACGGGATCTACAATGAGCAGTTCTTC.